These 32 T cell receptor beta chains came from one sample sequenced in a study of read filtering for tumor transcriptome and immune sequencing. From 300 to 450 ng of RNA, a library with molecular barcoded alpha/delta and beta/gamma adaptors was made. Each CDR3 protein is one row after TCRdb ran MiXCR on the reads. The repertoire holds around 20,000 distinct CDR3 sequences, with about 20% as singletons. The sequencing sample was made of a population of CD138-negative cells sorted from bone marrow. The receptors stem from a donor at least 40 years old with multiple myeloma.

Concerning this clonotype: A read error is possible here, since a much larger clone lies one base away. The CDR3 spells CSARAELTLERYF. In nucleotides, the CDR3 is TGCAGTGCCAGAGCCGAGCTTACGCTCGAGCGGTACTTC. V usage is TRBV20-1 and J usage is TRBJ2-7; D unresolved. Germline lookup yields CDR1 DFQATT and CDR2 SNEGSKA (reference sequence). This CDR3 has 13 residues.

In regard to this clonotype: A clone one base away is much larger, so this may be a read error. The chain couples TRBV28 to TRBJ1-1, with 8 positions matching TRBD1. The CDR3 loop spans 11 amino acids. Per germline, CDR1 MDHEN and CDR2 SYDVKM. The CDR3 DNA reads TGTGCCAGCAGCTCGGGACAGGAAGCTTCCTTT. As protein: CASSSGQEASF.

Comment on this clonotype: With a much larger clone just one base away, this may be a read error. J is TRBJ2-1 and V is TRBV2; the D is unclear. This CDR3 is 15 amino acids long. Germline-derived CDR1 and CDR2 are SNHLY and FYNNEI. CDR3 bases: TGTGCCGCCAGCCCGAGGTCTAACTCCCACAATGAGCAGTTCTTC. This encodes CAASPRSNSHNEQFF.

The chain recombines TRBV20-1 with TRBJ2-5, with 8 bases identical to TRBD1. Germline values: CDR1 DFQATT, CDR2 SNEGSKA (reference sequence). The CDR3 is 15 residues long. The V gene end was trimmed by 6 bases and the J gene end by 3 bases; junction bases not matched to a gene: 12. The CDR3 protein is CSAGQGQSIKETQYF. CDR3 nucleotides: TGCAGTGCAGGACAGGGACAGAGTATTAAAGAGACCCAGTACTTC.

This clonotype appeared a few times. The J gene is TRBJ2-3, the V gene TRBV18; 10 bases line up with TRBD1. This CDR3 spans 15 amino acids. The trim removed 3 bases at V and 5 bases at J, leaving 5 bases unmatched. Germline-derived CDR1 and CDR2 are KGHSH and LQKENI. CDR3 region: CASSPPGQGIDTQYF. Here the CDR3 DNA reads TGTGCCAGCTCACCGCCGGGACAGGGGATAGATACGCAGTATTTT.

Regarding this clonotype: Only one base separates this from a far larger clonotype, so it likely reflects a read error. The J gene is TRBJ2-1, the V gene TRBV5-8; maybe TRBD1 (6 bases). Germline values: CDR1 SGHTS, CDR2 YDEGEE. This CDR3 is built from 14 residues. CDR3 in DNA: TGTGCCAGCAGCTTTTCCAGGGGTGGAGATGAGCGGTTCTTC. Protein sequence: CASSFSRGGDERFF.

There are a few counts of this clonotype. The chain employs TRBV30 and TRBJ1-5; no clear D. The CDR3 is 14 residues long. The V gene lost 0 bases and the J gene lost 2 bases, with 8 bases spanning the gap. Germline CDR1 and CDR2: GTSNPN and SVGIG (reference sequence). CDR3 nucleotides: TGTGCCTGGAGTGTGGGGTTAGGCAATCAGCCCCAGCATTTT. It translates to CAWSVGLGNQPQHF.

In its sample, this clonotype was seen many times. This chain connects TRBV27 to TRBJ2-1; no clear D. The V gene lost 5 bases and the J gene lost 3 bases, with 20 bases spanning the gap. The CDR3 sequence is 17 residues long. The V gene's germline CDR1 is MNHEY and CDR2 SMNVEV (reference sequence). The CDR3 loop reads CASSATDGGGFYNEQFF. DNA for the CDR3: TGTGCCAGCAGTGCGACGGATGGTGGTGGGTTCTACAATGAGCAGTTCTTC.

This clonotype was picked up many times. This chain connects TRBV12-3 or TRBV12-4 to TRBJ1-1; 8 nucleotides line up with TRBD1. This CDR3 has 15 residues. Losses at the gene ends were 6 bases for V and 2 bases for J; bases not matched to a gene: 8. CDR3 in amino acids: CASSPRTGSNTEAFF. CDR3 nucleotide sequence: TGTGCCAGCAGCCCTCGGACAGGGTCTAACACTGAAGCTTTCTTT.

This clonotype was observed at least ten times. The rearrangement uses TRBV19 and TRBJ2-2; D call uncertain. Deletions cut 2 bases from V and 0 bases from J, with 10 bases between. CDR1 and CDR2 (germline): LNHDA, SQIVND (reference sequence). The CDR3 length is 16 residues. The CDR3 region is CASSIIWRTNTGELFF. The CDR3 DNA reads TGTGCCAGTAGTATAATTTGGCGAACGAACACCGGGGAGCTGTTTTTT.

In the case of this clonotype: This may be a read error: a much more frequent sequence differs by one nucleotide. This rearrangement joins TRBV6-4 to TRBJ2-2, with 12 positions matching TRBD2. V dropped 7 bases and J dropped 8; count of bases not matched to a gene: 11. CDR1 is MRHNA, CDR2 SNTAGT, per germline. This CDR3 is 16 amino acids long. In DNA form, the CDR3 reads TGTGCCAGCATTAATACTAGCGGGAGGCCGTCGGGGGAGCTGTTTTTT. This encodes CASINTSGRPSGELFF.

This clonotype was counted at least ten times. The chain employs TRBV28 and TRBJ1-1, with D uncertain. V lost 5 bases, J lost 4 bases, and 17 bases lay in between. The CDR3 is 15 amino acids. Germline CDR1 MDHEN, CDR2 SYDVKM. CDR3 in DNA: TGTGCCAGCAGTCCCCCGGGAGGCTTTGGCACTGAAGCTTTCTTT. The encoded protein is CASSPPGGFGTEAFF.

The V call is TRBV6-6, the J call TRBJ2-7, with D perhaps matching TRBD1 (5 bases). This CDR3 has 14 residues. Germline V gives CDR1 MNHNY, CDR2 SVGAGI (reference sequence). Deletions cut 7 bases from V and 6 bases from J, with 19 bases between. The CDR3 sequence: CASTDPSQVAEQYF. CDR3 bases: TGTGCCAGCACCGACCCCTCACAGGTAGCCGAGCAGTACTTC.

By sample share, this clonotype is medium-sized. The chain has TRBV29-1 and TRBJ2-7; TRBD1 aligns across 8 bases. The CDR3 spans 12 residues. Germline CDR1 SQVTM, CDR2 ANQGSEA. J gave up 6 bases and V 5 bases, and 6 bases lay outside the gene matches. The DNA for the CDR3 is TGCAGCGTTCCCGGACAGGGTAGCGAGCAGTACTTC. It yields the protein CSVPGQGSEQYF.

This clonotype is medium-sized within its sample. The rearrangement uses TRBV29-1 and TRBJ2-1; no clear D gene. The V gene's germline CDR1 is SQVTM and CDR2 ANQGSEA. Between the trimmed V and J ends, which lost 4 bases and 9 bases, there was a span of 10 bases. The CDR3 sequence is 11 residues long. For the CDR3, the DNA is TGCAGCGTTGTAAGGGTAATTGAGCAGTTCTTC. This translates into CSVVRVIEQFF.

A few counts support this clonotype. Being one base from a much bigger clone, this may be a read error. This chain uses TRBV20-1 with TRBJ2-1; no firm D call. Germline V lookup: CDR1 DFQATT, CDR2 SNEGSKA (reference sequence). The CDR3 spans 11 residues. V shed 5 bases and J shed 8 bases, with 10 bases lying between them. Here the CDR3 DNA reads TGCAGTGCTCCCTCCCTCCATGAGCAGTTCTTC. Translating gives CSAPSLHEQFF.

In its sample, this clonotype was seen many times. The chain links TRBV20-1 to TRBJ2-5; tentatively, D is TRBD1 or TRBD2 (5 bases each). The length of the CDR3 is 14 residues. CDR1 DFQATT and CDR2 SNEGSKA come from the germline V gene (reference sequence). The ends were cut back, 5 bases at V and 4 bases at J, with 17 bases in the middle. The DNA of the CDR3 is TGCAGTGCTCTCCGACCCCCCGGGGCAGAGACCCAGTACTTC. Translation gives CSALRPPGAETQYF.

The chain links TRBV7-6 to TRBJ2-6; no firm D call. The V gene's germline CDR1 is SGHVS and CDR2 FNYEAQ. Trimming left V 1 base short and J 1 base short, with 11 bases between. The CDR3 contains 17 residues. Here the CDR3 DNA reads TGTGCCAGCAGCTTAGGGATTGCGCGGTCTGGGGCCAACGTCCTGACTTTC. Translating it yields CASSLGIARSGANVLTF.

This clonotype was detected ten times or more. The V call is TRBV6-5, the J call TRBJ2-1, with 14 bases identical to TRBD2. This CDR3 contains 18 residues. V lost 6 bases to trimming and J lost 9 bases; unmatched junction nucleotides: 16. Germline CDR1 reads MNHEY; CDR2 reads SVGAGI. The CDR3 region has the DNA TGTGCCAGCAGCCATCGCCCGGGACTAGCGGGAGTTTATAGTGAGCAGTTCTTC. Encoded protein: CASSHRPGLAGVYSEQFF.

As regards this clonotype: This sequence may be a read error, since a much larger clone differs from it by one base. This sequence joins TRBV29-1 and TRBJ2-3; D may match TRBD1 or TRBD2 (5 bases each). CDR1 is SQVTM, CDR2 ANQGSEA, per germline. The CDR3 is 13 residues long. CDR3 sequence reads: CSVDERGQNTQCF. Written as DNA, the CDR3 is TGCAGCGTCGACGAGAGGGGCCAAAATACGCAGTGTTTT.

This clonotype has at least ten counts. The V gene is TRBV5-1, the J gene TRBJ1-1, with a possible D match to TRBD1 (5 bases). Germline assignment: CDR1 SGHRS and CDR2 YFSETQ. The CDR3 contains 15 residues. V lost 4 bases and J lost 5, with 18 bases in between. CDR3 sequence reads: CASSPTRRGGTEAFF. The CDR3 region has the DNA TGCGCCAGCAGCCCGACCCGTCGGGGGGGTACTGAAGCTTTCTTT.

This clonotype occurred many times. The J gene is TRBJ1-1, the V gene TRBV25-1; D may be TRBD1 (5 bases). With 3 bases removed from V and 3 bases from J, the gap between germline ends came to 11 bases. Germline V gene sequence: CDR1 MGHDK, CDR2 SYGVNS. CDR3 size: 14 residues. CDR3 amino acids: CASSESLGDTEAFF. For the CDR3, the DNA is TGTGCCAGCAGTGAGAGCCTGGGGGACACTGAAGCTTTCTTT.

The V gene is TRBV3-1, the J gene TRBJ2-3; TRBD1 agrees at 10 bases. Germline V gives CDR1 LGHDT, CDR2 YNNKEL (reference sequence). The CDR3 length is 17 residues. V was clipped by 3 bases and J by 6 bases; unmatched bases: 12. CDR3 loop: CASSHLPRDRGADTQYF. CDR3 DNA sequence: TGTGCCAGCAGCCACCTGCCCCGGGACAGGGGCGCGGATACGCAGTATTTT.

This clonotype has at least ten counts. DNA for the CDR3: TGTGCCAGCAGCCGAGGGGACCCCGGGGAGCTGTTTTTT. This sequence encodes CASSRGDPGELFF. The V call is TRBV3-1, the J call TRBJ2-2, with D possibly being TRBD1 or TRBD2 (5 bases each). The V and J ends lost 4 bases and 6 bases respectively, with 9 bases between them. The CDR3 contains 13 residues. Looked up from germline, CDR1 is LGHDT and CDR2 is YNNKEL (reference sequence).

The chain links TRBV20-1 to TRBJ2-2; 7 nucleotides match TRBD2. V dropped 5 bases and J dropped 3; count of bases not matched to a gene: 12. Germline V gene data show CDR1 as DFQATT and CDR2 as SNEGSKA (reference sequence). The CDR3 covers 16 residues. CDR3 bases: TGCAGTGCTCCAGCCCTGGCGGGAGCATACACCGGGGAGCTGTTTTTT. Protein: CSAPALAGAYTGELFF.

This clonotype was found many times. The chain combines TRBV7-2 with TRBJ2-3, with 8 bases aligning to TRBD1. CDR1 SGHTA and CDR2 FQGNSA come from the germline V gene. V gave up 1 base and J gave up 5 bases; unmatched junction bases: 5. The CDR3 runs 15 residues. The CDR3 region is CASSLGRGREDTQYF. In DNA form, the CDR3 reads TGTGCCAGCAGCTTAGGCAGGGGGCGAGAAGATACGCAGTATTTT.

Within the sample, this clonotype is medium-sized (0.01 to 0.1%). The rearrangement links TRBV12-3 or TRBV12-4 to TRBJ2-3; no clear D gene. The CDR3 runs 12 residues. V dropped 8 bases and J dropped 4 bases, with 10 bases sitting between them. DNA for the CDR3: TGTGCCAGCCGCCATTCGGCAGATACGCAGTATTTT. Translating gives CASRHSADTQYF.

In this sample, this clonotype turned up many times. The rearrangement uses TRBV24-1 and TRBJ2-3; D uncertain. This CDR3 has 13 residues. Germline CDR1 KGHDR, CDR2 SFDVKD. V was cut by 5 bases and J by 0 bases, with 5 bases left in between. The CDR3 loop reads CATSAPSTDTQYF. The CDR3 nucleotides read TGTGCCACCAGTGCCCCTAGCACAGATACGCAGTATTTT.

With regard to this clonotype: A much more abundant neighbour one base away suggests this may be a read error. The chain carries TRBV5-1 and TRBJ2-7; possible D gene TRBD1, 6 bases. Germline CDR1 SGHRS, CDR2 YFSETQ. The CDR3 totals 12 residues. Written as DNA, the CDR3 is TGCGACAGCAGCCACAGGGAGCTGGGGCAGTACTTC. It codes for CDSSHRELGQYF.

This clonotype appeared many times. The V gene is TRBV20-1, the J gene TRBJ2-7, with D unclear. Trimming shortened V by 5 bases and J by 3 bases, and 14 bases separated the two germline ends. The length of the CDR3 is 13 residues. CDR1 is DFQATT and CDR2 is SNEGSKA in the germline V gene (reference sequence). The CDR3, as DNA: TGCAGTGCTTCTCAGGCAGCATACTACGAGCAGTACTTC. Translating it yields CSASQAAYYEQYF.

This clonotype was recorded at least ten times. The chain links TRBV28 to TRBJ2-3, with no clear D. CDR1 and CDR2 from the germline V gene are MDHEN and SYDVKM. The V end lost 1 base, the J end lost 0 bases, and 8 bases lay between the germline ends. CDR3 size: 15 residues. The CDR3 DNA reads as TGTGCCAGCAGTTTATTTGGACCTAGCACAGATACGCAGTATTTT. Translating gives CASSLFGPSTDTQYF.

This clonotype was detected ten times or more. The gene calls are TRBV7-2 and TRBJ2-3, with TRBD1 as a possible D gene (6 bases). The CDR3 is 15 amino acids. Germline V lookup: CDR1 SGHTA, CDR2 FQGNSA. The germline V and J ends were trimmed by 0 bases and 4 bases, with 11 bases remaining between them. The CDR3 region is CASSLAQGVADTQYF. The DNA for the CDR3 is TGTGCCAGCAGCTTAGCACAGGGAGTAGCAGATACGCAGTATTTT.